A selection of T cell receptor beta chains follows, all from one sample in a study of CD8+ T cells in alopecia areata. Data came from immunoSEQ multiplex PCR; TCRdb stores just in-frame clones and leaves some out. The sample carries about 13,000 clones, 50% to 60% recorded once. Sequencing input: CD4+ Tregs sorted from blood. Receptors were obtained from a human donor with alopecia areata. CDR3s include the opening cysteine and the closing phenylalanine or tryptophan. Fields, in order: clone size, J gene, CDR3 length, D gene, V gene, CDR3 DNA, CDR3 protein. D genes are given only for firm matches. Only part of the rows carry a size: once, few, many, or a class if the clone is expanded.

abundance: .
j_gene: TRBJ2-2
len: 14
d_gene: .
v_gene: TRBV5-1
CDR3nt: TGCGCCAGCAGCTTGGTTTCCTTCACCGGGGAGCTGTTTTTT
CDR3aa: CASSLVSFTGELFF

abundance: .
j_gene: TRBJ1-2
len: 13
d_gene: .
v_gene: TRBV7-9
CDR3nt: TGTGCCAGCGAACGCCGGGACATCTATGGCTACACCTTC
CDR3aa: CASERRDIYGYTF

abundance: once
j_gene: TRBJ1-1
len: 16
d_gene: .
v_gene: TRBV15
CDR3nt: TGTGCCACCAGCAGAGATCATCGCAGGGTGAACACTGAAGCTTTCTTT
CDR3aa: CATSRDHRRVNTEAFF

abundance: once
j_gene: TRBJ2-1
len: 17
d_gene: TRBD2
v_gene: TRBV2
CDR3nt: TGTGCCAGCAAGAGACTAGCGGGAGGCCGGACCTACAATGAGCAGTTCTTC
CDR3aa: CASKRLAGGRTYNEQFF

abundance: .
j_gene: TRBJ2-2
len: 17
d_gene: TRBD2
v_gene: TRBV15
CDR3nt: TGTGCCACCAGACCTACTGGACTAGCGGGAATAACCGGGGAGCTGTTTTTT
CDR3aa: CATRPTGLAGITGELFF

abundance: few
j_gene: TRBJ2-1
len: 15
d_gene: .
v_gene: TRBV11-3
CDR3nt: TGTGCCAGCAGCCTGGACGCGAGCTCCTACAATGAGCAGTTCTTC
CDR3aa: CASSLDASSYNEQFF

abundance: .
j_gene: TRBJ2-3
len: 13
d_gene: .
v_gene: TRBV6-5
CDR3nt: TGTGCCAGCATTGTGCCGGGCACAGATACGCAGTATTTT
CDR3aa: CASIVPGTDTQYF

abundance: .
j_gene: TRBJ2-7
len: 15
d_gene: TRBD2
v_gene: TRBV27
CDR3nt: TGTGCCAGCAGTTCGAGCGGGAGATTTCGCTACGAGCAGTACTTC
CDR3aa: CASSSSGRFRYEQYF

abundance: .
j_gene: TRBJ2-4
len: 15
d_gene: .
v_gene: TRBV11-2
CDR3nt: TGTGCCAGCGGCCTACGGGGGCTGGCCAAAAACATTCAGTACTTC
CDR3aa: CASGLRGLAKNIQYF

abundance: .
j_gene: TRBJ2-1
len: 17
d_gene: .
v_gene: TRBV2
CDR3nt: TGTGCCAGCAGTGAAAGTGGGTCGGGGCCTTCCTACAATGAGCAGTTCTTC
CDR3aa: CASSESGSGPSYNEQFF

abundance: .
j_gene: TRBJ2-3
len: 19
d_gene: TRBD2
v_gene: TRBV28
CDR3nt: TGTGCCAGCAGTTTCTTACCCTTCGGGACTAGCGGGAGCACAGATACGCAGTATTTT
CDR3aa: CASSFLPFGTSGSTDTQYF

abundance: .
j_gene: TRBJ2-2
len: 16
d_gene: .
v_gene: TRBV19
CDR3nt: TGTGCCAGTAGTCCGTGGGGGGGCCGGGACACCGGGGAGCTGTTTTTT
CDR3aa: CASSPWGGRDTGELFF

abundance: few
j_gene: TRBJ2-5
len: 14
d_gene: .
v_gene: TRBV12-5
CDR3nt: TGTGCTAGTGGTTTGGTACCTAACGAAGAGACCCAGTACTTC
CDR3aa: CASGLVPNEETQYF

abundance: .
j_gene: TRBJ1-2
len: 16
d_gene: .
v_gene: TRBV28
CDR3nt: TGTGCCAGCAGTTTTAGATGGGCCGGAACGCACTATGGCTACACCTTC
CDR3aa: CASSFRWAGTHYGYTF

abundance: .
j_gene: TRBJ2-1
len: 11
d_gene: .
v_gene: TRBV7-2
CDR3nt: TGTGCCAGCAGCTTATTCAATGAGCAGTTCTTC
CDR3aa: CASSLFNEQFF

abundance: few
j_gene: TRBJ1-5
len: 13
d_gene: .
v_gene: TRBV18
CDR3nt: TGTGCCAGCTCACCGTATAGCAATCAGCCCCAGCATTTT
CDR3aa: CASSPYSNQPQHF

abundance: .
j_gene: TRBJ2-7
len: 14
d_gene: TRBD2
v_gene: TRBV27
CDR3nt: TGTGCCAGCAGTTTTTATGGGACTAGCTCCGAGCAGTACTTC
CDR3aa: CASSFYGTSSEQYF

abundance: .
j_gene: TRBJ1-2
len: 14
d_gene: .
v_gene: TRBV11-2
CDR3nt: TGTGCCAGCAGCTCACAGGGTGTGAACTATGGCTACACCTTC
CDR3aa: CASSSQGVNYGYTF

abundance: .
j_gene: TRBJ2-7
len: 15
d_gene: TRBD2
v_gene: TRBV5-1
CDR3nt: TGCGCCAGCAGCAGGTCGACTAGCGGGGCCGGAGAGCAGTACTTC
CDR3aa: CASSRSTSGAGEQYF

abundance: medium-sized
j_gene: TRBJ2-3
len: 12
d_gene: .
v_gene: TRBV7-9
CDR3nt: TGTGCCAGCAGCTTTGGCACAGATACGCAGTATTTT
CDR3aa: CASSFGTDTQYF

abundance: .
j_gene: TRBJ1-2
len: 13
d_gene: .
v_gene: TRBV28
CDR3nt: TGTGCCAGCAGCCTTACAGGGATGAGAGGCTACACCTTC
CDR3aa: CASSLTGMRGYTF

abundance: .
j_gene: TRBJ1-1
len: 11
d_gene: .
v_gene: TRBV30
CDR3nt: TGTGCCTGGAGTCCTACATCCGGGGCTTTCTTT
CDR3aa: CAWSPTSGAFF

abundance: .
j_gene: TRBJ2-7
len: 13
d_gene: .
v_gene: TRBV6-5
CDR3nt: TGTGCCAGCTCCCAGCCCGAGACCTACGAGCAGTACTTC
CDR3aa: CASSQPETYEQYF

abundance: few
j_gene: TRBJ2-1
len: 15
d_gene: TRBD1
v_gene: TRBV7-2
CDR3nt: TGTGCCAGCAGCTCACAGGGGATTTCCTACAATGAGCAGTTCTTC
CDR3aa: CASSSQGISYNEQFF

abundance: few
j_gene: TRBJ2-7
len: 13
d_gene: TRBD1
v_gene: TRBV7-9
CDR3nt: TGTGCCAGCAGCGGACAGGGGGCCTACGAGCAGTACTTC
CDR3aa: CASSGQGAYEQYF

abundance: .
j_gene: TRBJ2-1
len: 14
d_gene: TRBD2
v_gene: TRBV2
CDR3nt: TGTGCCAGCTCAATACGGGAGGGATACAATGAGCAGTTCTTC
CDR3aa: CASSIREGYNEQFF

abundance: .
j_gene: TRBJ2-7
len: 12
d_gene: .
v_gene: TRBV27
CDR3nt: TGTGCCAGCAGTCCGAGGAGGAGAGAGCAGTACTTC
CDR3aa: CASSPRRREQYF

abundance: .
j_gene: TRBJ2-2
len: 15
d_gene: .
v_gene: TRBV6-5
CDR3nt: TGTGCCAGCAGTTCCCCGGCCTTAAACACCGGGGAGCTGTTTTTT
CDR3aa: CASSSPALNTGELFF

abundance: .
j_gene: TRBJ2-1
len: 11
d_gene: .
v_gene: TRBV6-6
CDR3nt: TGTGCCAGCATAAGTCTGGATGAGCAGTTCTTC
CDR3aa: CASISLDEQFF

abundance: medium-sized
j_gene: TRBJ2-1
len: 15
d_gene: TRBD2
v_gene: TRBV28
CDR3nt: TGTGCCAGCAGTCCTTGGGCGACGGGGGGCAATGAGCAGTTCTTC
CDR3aa: CASSPWATGGNEQFF

abundance: .
j_gene: TRBJ1-2
len: 15
d_gene: .
v_gene: TRBV28
CDR3nt: TGTGCCAGCAGTCGGGCCGCGGGTGTAGGCTATGGCTACACCTTC
CDR3aa: CASSRAAGVGYGYTF

abundance: .
j_gene: TRBJ2-7
len: 14
d_gene: TRBD2
v_gene: TRBV5-4
CDR3nt: TGTGCCAGCAGCTTGGCCGGGAGGGCCGGGGAGCAGTACTTC
CDR3aa: CASSLAGRAGEQYF

abundance: once
j_gene: TRBJ2-5
len: 11
d_gene: .
v_gene: TRBV28
CDR3nt: TGTGCCAGCAGTTTGGCGTCGCCCCAGTACTTC
CDR3aa: CASSLASPQYF

abundance: .
j_gene: TRBJ1-2
len: 15
d_gene: TRBD1
v_gene: TRBV28
CDR3nt: TGTGCCAGCAGCTCAATCGGGACAGGAAGAAATGGCTACACCTTC
CDR3aa: CASSSIGTGRNGYTF

abundance: .
j_gene: TRBJ2-1
len: 15
d_gene: .
v_gene: TRBV5-1
CDR3nt: TGCGCCAGCAGCGGCCGTCGGCTAGACTCCAATGAGCAGTTCTTC
CDR3aa: CASSGRRLDSNEQFF

abundance: few
j_gene: TRBJ2-7
len: 11
d_gene: .
v_gene: TRBV20-1
CDR3nt: TGCAGTGCCCTCGGCATCGGGGGGCAGTACTTC
CDR3aa: CSALGIGGQYF